A selection of T cell receptor beta chains follows, all from one sample in a study of metastatic and nonmetastatic thyroid tumors. Via MiXCR, TCRdb re-called the PCR reads. The repertoire consists of about 15,000 clones, with roughly a fifth occurring once and the leading ten covering roughly a fifth. Material for sequencing was adjacent normal tissue. The receptors stem from a female donor with papillary thyroid cancer or a benign thyroid nodule (not recorded which). Some clones in this sample may be carry-over from other donors' samples. Both conserved end residues are trimmed from each CDR3.

v_call	j_call	cdr3_aa
TRBV28	TRBJ1-1	ASGLFPRGTEAF
TRBV6-1	TRBJ2-1	ASTSPREQF
TRBV2	TRBJ2-2	ASTGYLSTGELF
TRBV6-1	TRBJ1-6	ASSRGKSSPLH
TRBV6-5	TRBJ1-4	ASSSRTVAEKLF
TRBV6-2/TRBV6-3	TRBJ2-1	ASSYLSNEQF
TRBV20-1	TRBJ2-1	SARDSDLLAGGPGEQF
TRBV12-3/TRBV12-4	TRBJ1-3	ASSGGVGAGNTIY
TRBV6-1	TRBJ1-2	ASVRQGPYT
TRBV11-3	TRBJ2-1	ASSLDRLAGVDNEQF
TRBV11-2	TRBJ2-7	ASSPTADEQY
TRBV30	TRBJ2-7	AWSVTGADEQY
TRBV7-3	TRBJ2-1	ASSSTLVRNEQF
TRBV24-1	TRBJ2-7	ATSDPRRRVYEQY
TRBV5-1	TRBJ1-2	ASSFDRGDGYT
TRBV6-1	TRBJ1-2	ASRISGTIFNGYT
TRBV27	TRBJ2-7	ASSFGAGGYEQY
TRBV30	TRBJ2-3	AWTGTSRDTQY
TRBV12-3/TRBV12-4	TRBJ2-3	ASSYTPLTSGSPDTQY
TRBV11-1	TRBJ2-7	ASSHPLAGTGASYEQY
TRBV27	TRBJ2-2	ASTTGGAGELF
TRBV5-1	TRBJ2-1	ASSLISGYYNEQF
TRBV27	TRBJ2-7	ASSLSRGAGWSEQY
TRBV7-3	TRBJ2-1	ASSLTEGSRDRYNNEQF
TRBV10-1	TRBJ2-7	ASSLAVGPYEQY
TRBV20-1	TRBJ2-1	SAWTSGQSYNEQF